The rows below give T cell receptor beta chains drawn from one sample of a study of cytomegalovirus exposure and HLA in healthy donors. The table came from immunoSEQ multiplex PCR; TCRdb's copy has only in-frame clones and leaves some out. The repertoire includes about 120,000 clones, roughly 95% of them detected once, and about 1.8% sits in the top ten. The sample consisted of PBMCs. The source is a man aged 18 to 30 in good health and CMV-seronegative. Both conserved end residues are part of each CDR3. A D gene is named only where the DNA matches it firmly. Clone size is not always given. Where it is, it says once, few, many or a class for expanded clones.

D gene: .; clone size: few; J gene: TRBJ1-1; V gene: TRBV5-1; CDR3 protein: CASSFSGTEAFF; CDR3 DNA: TGCGCCAGCAGCTTCTCGGGCACTGAAGCTTTCTTT
D gene: TRBD2; clone size: once; J gene: TRBJ2-5; V gene: TRBV5-1; CDR3 protein: CASSLPGTSGSQETQYF; CDR3 DNA: TGCGCCAGCAGCTTACCCGGGACTAGCGGGAGCCAAGAGACCCAGTACTTC
D gene: .; clone size: .; J gene: TRBJ2-2; V gene: TRBV19; CDR3 protein: CASRGAGELFF; CDR3 DNA: TGTGCCAGTCGGGGAGCCGGGGAGCTGTTTTTT
D gene: TRBD1; clone size: .; J gene: TRBJ2-3; V gene: TRBV11-3; CDR3 protein: CASSLEAGGLTDTQYF; CDR3 DNA: TGTGCCAGCAGCTTAGAGGCAGGGGGCTTGACAGATACGCAGTATTTT
D gene: .; clone size: once; J gene: TRBJ2-1; V gene: TRBV4-3; CDR3 protein: CASSQGVGQGNEQFF; CDR3 DNA: TGCGCCAGCAGCCAAGGGGTGGGACAAGGTAATGAGCAGTTCTTC
D gene: .; clone size: once; J gene: TRBJ2-7; V gene: TRBV28; CDR3 protein: CASSPTVSDYEQYF; CDR3 DNA: TGTGCCAGCAGTCCGACAGTCAGTGACTACGAGCAGTACTTC
D gene: .; clone size: .; J gene: TRBJ2-1; V gene: TRBV18; CDR3 protein: CASSRSTDYSYNEQFF; CDR3 DNA: TGTGCCAGCTCACGGAGTACGGACTACTCCTACAATGAGCAGTTCTTC
D gene: TRBD2; clone size: .; J gene: TRBJ2-7; V gene: TRBV7-2; CDR3 protein: CASSRQTSGRANYEQYF; CDR3 DNA: TGTGCCAGCAGCAGACAGACTAGCGGGAGGGCCAACTACGAGCAGTACTTC
D gene: TRBD1; clone size: few; J gene: TRBJ1-5; V gene: TRBV2; CDR3 protein: CASSRQGISNQPQHF; CDR3 DNA: TGTGCCAGCAGTCGACAGGGCATTAGCAATCAGCCCCAGCATTTT
D gene: .; clone size: .; J gene: TRBJ2-7; V gene: TRBV19; CDR3 protein: CASRAGPFYEQYF; CDR3 DNA: TGTGCCAGTAGGGCAGGGCCTTTCTACGAGCAGTACTTC
D gene: TRBD1; clone size: .; J gene: TRBJ1-5; V gene: TRBV27; CDR3 protein: CASSSGRGLNQPQHF; CDR3 DNA: TGTGCCAGCAGTTCGGGCAGGGGGCTGAATCAGCCCCAGCATTTT
D gene: TRBD1; clone size: .; J gene: TRBJ2-7; V gene: TRBV9; CDR3 protein: CASSVGDSLYEQYF; CDR3 DNA: TGTGCCAGCAGCGTTGGGGACAGTCTTTACGAGCAGTACTTC
D gene: TRBD1; clone size: .; J gene: TRBJ2-2; V gene: TRBV4-2; CDR3 protein: CASSLGDRDTGELFF; CDR3 DNA: TGTGCCAGCAGCCTGGGGGACAGGGATACCGGGGAGCTGTTTTTT
D gene: .; clone size: .; J gene: TRBJ2-7; V gene: TRBV11-2; CDR3 protein: CASSLPRTYEQYF; CDR3 DNA: TGTGCCAGCAGCTTACCTAGAACCTACGAGCAGTACTTC
D gene: .; clone size: .; J gene: TRBJ2-7; V gene: TRBV9; CDR3 protein: CASSPGGSSYEQYF; CDR3 DNA: TGTGCCAGCTCCCCCGGCGGGTCCTCCTACGAGCAGTACTTC
D gene: .; clone size: .; J gene: TRBJ2-7; V gene: TRBV6-6; CDR3 protein: CASSPRDKSYEQYF; CDR3 DNA: TGTGCCAGCAGTCCCCGGGACAAATCCTACGAGCAGTACTTC
D gene: .; clone size: .; J gene: TRBJ2-7; V gene: TRBV28; CDR3 protein: CASSFRSRTAHSYEQYF; CDR3 DNA: TGTGCCAGCAGTTTCCGATCCCGGACAGCACATTCCTACGAGCAGTACTTC
D gene: .; clone size: .; J gene: TRBJ2-1; V gene: TRBV6-5; CDR3 protein: CASSYSSGSSYNEQFF; CDR3 DNA: TGTGCCAGCAGTTACTCTAGCGGAAGCTCCTACAATGAGCAGTTCTTC
D gene: TRBD2; clone size: .; J gene: TRBJ2-1; V gene: TRBV18; CDR3 protein: CASSPEGLAVLQFF; CDR3 DNA: TGTGCCAGCTCACCCGAAGGACTAGCGGTTTTGCAGTTCTTC
D gene: TRBD1; clone size: .; J gene: TRBJ1-2; V gene: TRBV13; CDR3 protein: CASSLTGTGAYGYTF; CDR3 DNA: TGTGCCAGCAGCTTGACCGGGACAGGGGCCTATGGCTACACCTTC
D gene: .; clone size: once; J gene: TRBJ2-3; V gene: TRBV4-3; CDR3 protein: CASSQEQTDTQYF; CDR3 DNA: TGCGCCAGCAGCCAAGAACAAACAGATACGCAGTATTTT
D gene: TRBD1; clone size: .; J gene: TRBJ2-5; V gene: TRBV28; CDR3 protein: CASSLWTGGGETQYF; CDR3 DNA: TGTGCCAGCAGTTTATGGACAGGGGGCGGCGAGACCCAGTACTTC
D gene: .; clone size: .; J gene: TRBJ2-7; V gene: TRBV7-9; CDR3 protein: CASSPGRGRDEQYF; CDR3 DNA: TGTGCCAGCAGCCCAGGACGGGGAAGGGACGAGCAGTACTTC
D gene: TRBD1; clone size: .; J gene: TRBJ1-3; V gene: TRBV18; CDR3 protein: CASSQTGLSGNTIYF; CDR3 DNA: TGTGCCAGCTCACAGACAGGGCTCTCTGGAAACACCATATATTTT
D gene: .; clone size: once; J gene: TRBJ2-7; V gene: TRBV5-4; CDR3 protein: CASSLSSGSYEQYF; CDR3 DNA: TGTGCCAGCAGCTTGTCCAGCGGCTCCTACGAGCAGTACTTC
D gene: .; clone size: .; J gene: TRBJ1-4; V gene: TRBV19; CDR3 protein: CASSIDWGVNNEKLFF; CDR3 DNA: TGTGCCAGTAGTATAGATTGGGGAGTGAATAATGAAAAACTGTTTTTT
D gene: TRBD1; clone size: .; J gene: TRBJ2-5; V gene: TRBV7-9; CDR3 protein: CASSLDPGTGLETQYF; CDR3 DNA: TGTGCCAGCAGCTTAGACCCAGGGACAGGGCTAGAGACCCAGTACTTC
D gene: TRBD2; clone size: .; J gene: TRBJ2-3; V gene: TRBV30; CDR3 protein: CAWTRGLGSDTQYF; CDR3 DNA: TGTGCCTGGACTAGGGGACTAGGGTCGGATACGCAGTATTTT
D gene: .; clone size: .; J gene: TRBJ1-1; V gene: TRBV27; CDR3 protein: CASSLLGGGAKTEAFF; CDR3 DNA: TGTGCCAGCTCTCTCCTCGGGGGGGGCGCGAAGACTGAAGCTTTCTTT
D gene: .; clone size: .; J gene: TRBJ2-7; V gene: TRBV2; CDR3 protein: CANSGTPTYEQYF; CDR3 DNA: TGTGCCAATTCCGGGACACCGACCTACGAGCAGTACTTC
D gene: .; clone size: .; J gene: TRBJ1-1; V gene: TRBV4-1; CDR3 protein: CASSQAGTGWRNTEAFF; CDR3 DNA: TGCGCCAGCAGCCAAGCGGGTACCGGCTGGAGGAACACTGAAGCTTTCTTT